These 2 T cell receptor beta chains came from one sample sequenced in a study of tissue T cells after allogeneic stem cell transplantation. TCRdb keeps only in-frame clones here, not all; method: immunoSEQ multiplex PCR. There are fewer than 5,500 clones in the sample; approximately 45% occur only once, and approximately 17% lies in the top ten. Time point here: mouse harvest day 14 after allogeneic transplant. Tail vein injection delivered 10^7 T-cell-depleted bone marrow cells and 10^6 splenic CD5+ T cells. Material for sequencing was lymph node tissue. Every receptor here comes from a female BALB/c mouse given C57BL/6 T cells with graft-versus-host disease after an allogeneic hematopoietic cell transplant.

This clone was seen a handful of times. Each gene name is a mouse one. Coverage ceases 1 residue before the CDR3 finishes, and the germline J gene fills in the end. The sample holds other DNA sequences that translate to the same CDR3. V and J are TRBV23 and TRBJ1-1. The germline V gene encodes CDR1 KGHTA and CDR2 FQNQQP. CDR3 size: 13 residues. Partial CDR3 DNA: TGCTCCAGCAGTCAATCGGGCAACACAGAAGTCTTC. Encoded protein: CSSSQSGNTEVF. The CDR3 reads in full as CSSSQSGNTEVFF.

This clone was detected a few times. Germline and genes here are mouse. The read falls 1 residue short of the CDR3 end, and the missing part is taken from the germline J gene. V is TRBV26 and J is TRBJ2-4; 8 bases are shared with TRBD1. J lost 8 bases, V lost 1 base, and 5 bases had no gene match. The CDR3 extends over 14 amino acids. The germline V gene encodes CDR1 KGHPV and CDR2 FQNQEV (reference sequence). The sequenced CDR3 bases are TGTGCCAGCAGTCTGTATCAGGGGGCGGGCACCTTGTAC. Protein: CASSLYQGAGTLY. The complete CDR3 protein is CASSLYQGAGTLYF.